Listed below are T cell receptor beta chains from one sample, sequenced in a study of somatic mutations in cytotoxic T cells in rheumatoid arthritis. Method: immunoSEQ multiplex PCR; TCRdb's copy keeps in-frame clones and lacks some. The data show about 20,000 clones, roughly 84% seen once. Sequences were obtained from CD8+ T cells sorted from blood. Receptor source: a woman between 50 and 59 years old in good health. CDR3s include the opening cysteine and the closing phenylalanine or tryptophan. The D gene is left open where the match is weak. Clone size, where shown, is once, few, many, or a class for clones that have expanded.

J gene	clone size	V gene	D gene	CDR3 DNA	CDR3 protein
TRBJ1-1	-	TRBV4-3	TRBD1	TGCGCCAGCAGCCAATATCTACCAGGGGGGGTGAACACTGAAGCTTTCTTT	CASSQYLPGGVNTEAFF
TRBJ2-1	-	TRBV11-2	TRBD2	TGTGCCAGCAGCTCTCAACGGACTAGCGGTAATGAGCAGTTCTTC	CASSSQRTSGNEQFF
TRBJ2-1	-	TRBV27	-	TGTGCCAGCAACTGGTCTCCCGGGACGCGAAATGAGCAGTTCTTC	CASNWSPGTRNEQFF
TRBJ1-6	few	TRBV10-3	-	TGTGCCATCAGTGGTCGGCCTATCGGATCCTATAATTCACCCCTCCACTTT	CAISGRPIGSYNSPLHF
TRBJ2-7	-	TRBV7-2	TRBD2	TGTGCCAGCAGTTCCCCGGGGGGAACCAACGAGCAGTACTTC	CASSSPGGTNEQYF
TRBJ2-7	once	TRBV10-3	-	TGTGCCATCATGAGTCCCTCCTACGAGCAGTACTTC	CAIMSPSYEQYF
TRBJ1-6	-	TRBV11-1	-	TGTGCCAGCAGCTTAAGCTGGGTATCAGGTTCACCCCTCCACTTT	CASSLSWVSGSPLHF
TRBJ2-2	-	TRBV9	TRBD2	TGTGCCAGCAGCGACGAAATCGGGGGGGGGCACACCGGGGAGCTGTTTTTT	CASSDEIGGGHTGELFF
TRBJ2-1	-	TRBV5-1	-	TGCGCCAGCAGCTTTTTCAGCAGGGACTCCCACTCCTACAATGAGCAGTTCTTC	CASSFFSRDSHSYNEQFF
TRBJ2-3	-	TRBV11-2	-	TGTGCCAGCAGCCCGGGATCCGATACGCAGTATTTT	CASSPGSDTQYF
TRBJ1-2	-	TRBV18	-	TGTGCCAGCGCCGGCCGGGACTCCAACTATGGCTACACCTTC	CASAGRDSNYGYTF
TRBJ2-7	-	TRBV21-1	-	TGTGCCAGCACTACGGACAGGGCCCTGGGAAAGTACTTC	CASTTDRALGKYF
TRBJ2-5	-	TRBV29-1	-	TGCAGCGTTGGAACCGGGGCGGTCGGGGAGACCCAGTACTTC	CSVGTGAVGETQYF
TRBJ1-2	-	TRBV29-1	-	TGCAGCGTTCAATCAGGGGCCTATGGCTACACCTTC	CSVQSGAYGYTF
TRBJ1-2	-	TRBV4-3	-	TGCGCCAGCAGCCAACGTCGATTCGAATATGGCTACACCTTC	CASSQRRFEYGYTF
TRBJ1-1	-	TRBV6-6	-	TGTGCCAGCAGTTACCGCTTAGGGTCGGAAACTGAAGCTTTCTTT	CASSYRLGSETEAFF
TRBJ1-1	-	TRBV4-3	-	TGCGCCAGCAGCCATAAGGGTTCCACTGAAGCTTTCTTT	CASSHKGSTEAFF
TRBJ1-2	-	TRBV4-1	-	TGCGCCAGCAGCCAAGTTACTGGGGGGCTTTCGTCCTATGGCTACACCTTC	CASSQVTGGLSSYGYTF
TRBJ1-4	-	TRBV9	TRBD1	TGTGCCAGCAGCGGAACCGGGACAGGGAATGAAAAACTGTTTTTT	CASSGTGTGNEKLFF
TRBJ2-3	-	TRBV19	-	TGTGCCAGTAGTATAGATCAATTGAGGGCGGATACGCAGTATTTT	CASSIDQLRADTQYF
TRBJ1-2	-	TRBV11-2	TRBD1	TGTGCCAGCAGCTTGTCCCCGACAGGGGGCGGCTATGGCTACACCTTC	CASSLSPTGGGYGYTF
TRBJ1-4	-	TRBV2	TRBD1	TGTGCCAGCAGTGAAGGACAGGGATATGCAACTAATGAAAAACTGTTTTTT	CASSEGQGYATNEKLFF
TRBJ1-4	-	TRBV6-5	-	TGTGCCAGCAGTTACTCCCCCGGGACAATAAATGAAAAACTGTTTTTT	CASSYSPGTINEKLFF
TRBJ2-3	-	TRBV6-5	-	TGTGCCAGCAGTTTAGGACCGCTGCTCGATACGCAGTATTTT	CASSLGPLLDTQYF
TRBJ2-7	once	TRBV4-3	-	TGCGCCAGCAGCCAAGGGGGGTCGGATGACGAGCAGTACTTC	CASSQGGSDDEQYF
TRBJ2-2	once	TRBV5-6	-	TGTGCCAGCAGCACCGAACGTCTAGGGGGCGCGGGAAGGGCCGGGGAGCTGTTTTTT	CASSTERLGGAGRAGELFF
TRBJ1-1	-	TRBV25-1	-	TGTGCCAGCAGTGAAGTGGCTGGGTTGAGCATGAACACTGAAGCTTTCTTT	CASSEVAGLSMNTEAFF
TRBJ2-2	-	TRBV4-2	TRBD2	TGTGCCAGCAGCCAAGACGGCGGGGGGGCCGGAGCCGGGGAGCTGTTTTTT	CASSQDGGGAGAGELFF